These 5 T cell receptor beta chains share one sample of origin, sequenced in a study of cytomegalovirus exposure and HLA in healthy donors. A multiplex PCR was run with 60 Vbeta primers and 13 Jbeta primers. Assay: immunoSEQ multiplex PCR; the TCRdb copy retains only in-frame clones and omits some. The sample yields 65,000 to 100,000 clones, about 75% seen once. Sequenced: PBMCs. All receptors come from a man aged 35-49 years in good health and CMV-seronegative.

This chain uses TRBV28 with TRBJ1-1; a possible D gene is TRBD1 (5 bases). The CDR3 has 14 residues. Between the trimmed V and J ends, which lost 4 bases and 4 bases, there was a span of 13 bases. The germline CDR1 and CDR2 sequences are MDHEN and SYDVKM. As DNA, the CDR3 is TGTGCCAGCAGTTCCCCCCCCGGGGGCACTGAAGCTTTCTTT. Amino acids: CASSSPPGGTEAFF.

The count of this clone is one. This chain joins TRBV6-5 and TRBJ1-1; tentative D call: TRBD1 (6 bases). Germline CDR1 and CDR2: MNHEY and SVGAGI. The CDR3 spans 14 residues. V was shortened by 5 bases and J by 4 bases, with 14 bases between the two germline ends. Here the CDR3 DNA reads TGTGCCAGCAGTCTACAGGGCCTTGGCACTGAAGCTTTCTTT. Translated: CASSLQGLGTEAFF.

In nucleotides, the CDR3 is TGTGCCTGGAGCCCCACTCACAATGAGCAGTTCTTC. Its protein product is CAWSPTHNEQFF. The gene calls are TRBV30 and TRBJ2-1; D gene ambiguous. Trimming shortened V by 3 bases and J by 5 bases, and 8 bases separated the two germline ends. Germline values: CDR1 GTSNPN, CDR2 SVGIG (reference sequence). The CDR3 is made up of 12 amino acids. The full variable domain, rest sourced from reference TRBV30 and TRBJ2-1, is SQTIHQWPATLVQPVGSPLSLECTVEGTSNPNLYWYRQAAGRGLQLLFYSVGIGQISSEVPQNLSASRPQDRQFILSSKKLLLSDSGFYLCAWSPTHNEQFFGPGTRLTVL.

This clone appeared a few times. This chain connects TRBV6-6 to TRBJ1-5; D gene unclear. Germline CDR1 reads MNHNY; CDR2 reads SVGAGI (reference sequence). The ends were cut back, 7 bases at V and 6 bases at J, with 13 bases in the middle. This CDR3 has 13 residues. The CDR3 is CASTPGFGQPQHF. The CDR3 coding sequence is TGTGCCAGCACTCCGGGTTTTGGTCAGCCCCAGCATTTT.

This clone was found once. V gene TRBV25-1 combines with J gene TRBJ2-3, with a weak D call TRBD1 (6 bases). The CDR3 is 15 residues long. Germline V gene lookup returns CDR1 MGHDK and CDR2 SYGVNS. Trimming removed 6 bases at V and 0 bases at J, with 13 bases between. The chain's CDR3 is CASSATGSSTDTQYF. The CDR3 DNA reads TGTGCCAGCAGCGCTACAGGGTCTAGCACAGATACGCAGTATTTT.